This entry describes one TCR beta chain. Its antigen is undetermined. Relative to the germline gene, one junction end is altered; a read error may explain this. The library came from three nested PCR rounds adapted from ARM-PCR protocols. Via MiXCR, TCRdb re-called the multiplex PCR reads, giving one row per CDR3 protein. Of under 75,000 distinct CDR3 sequences detected, under 70% appear once; the ten largest clones hold roughly a quarter. This CDR3 contains 13 residues. Looked up from germline, CDR1 is SGHAT and CDR2 is FQNNGV. This sample is drawn from a study of tumor and adjacent non-tumor tissue in lung cancer. The template was RNA from unsorted bulk tissue. The normal lung tissue was taken more than 3 cm from the tumor edge. Donors were chemotherapy-naive, newly diagnosed lung cancer surgical patients in China, August–late 2014. Points from the study as a whole: Normal lung showed higher cumulative top 100 clone frequency than tumor. Significantly higher TCR diversity was found in tumor than normal lung.

The specimen sequenced was distant non-tumor lung tissue. This sequence originates from a woman in her forties or fifties with non-small cell lung cancer. V is TRBV11-2 and J is TRBJ2-7, with 7 bases fitting TRBD2. DNA of the CDR3: TGTGCCGGCAGCTTGGGGGGGAACTACGAACAGTACTTC. This codes for CAGSLGGNYEQYF.